This TCR beta chain was found in a study of T-cell reconstitution after alpha-beta-depleted transplantation in children. Study-wide results and caveats: After transplant, high TCRbeta diversity at day 60 in some patients arose from surviving recipient T cells and thymic progenitors.

Preparation of the TCRbeta library used unique molecular identifiers. TCRdb re-derived calls from the PCR reads in MiXCR, one entry per CDR3 protein. The sample holds some 830,000 distinct CDR3 sequences; less than 20% are singletons and the top ten take just under 5%. Worth noting for this clonotype: Its antigen is currently unknown.

J was trimmed by 3 bases and V by 10 bases; bases with no gene match: 6. Germline CDR1 and CDR2: ENHRY and SYGVKD. CDR3 length equals 13 residues. This specimen was PBMCs, mostly from graft donor cells, taken 360 days after TCRalphabeta/CD19-depleted stem cell transplant. The J gene is TRBJ1-1, the V gene TRBV10-3, with TRBD1 identical over 9 bases. The clonotype originates from a male patient aged 10 to 17 who had a stem cell transplant for acute lymphoblastic leukemia, so the T cells may come from the graft donor. CDR3 region: CATGTGKDTEAFF. DNA of the CDR3: TGTGCCACCGGGACAGGGAAGGACACTGAAGCTTTCTTT.